This T cell receptor (beta chain) was recovered during a study of cytomegalovirus exposure and HLA in healthy donors listed by TCRdb under 2017. About the investigation overall: According to an earlier analysis of a few hundred of the donors, about 170 million T cells yielded 90 million to 140 million unique TCR beta sequences and 276 Gb of sequence data. To predict cytomegalovirus infection status, the study brought together high-throughput TCR immunosequencing, statistical association of individual TCRs with disease status, and machine learning. Typing coverage differed by locus: A, B, C, DRB1 and DQB1 were typed in roughly 620-630 donors, DQA1 in about 500, DPA1 in approximately 610, and DPB1 in 472. Genome-wide SNP genotypes for about 55% of the 666 donors were used in a later genetic analysis, which treated that subset as a discovery cohort. Four to six DR-DQ haplotypes were handled as single units for association and clustering, since linkage in the cohort was strong. HLA typing covered class I and class II loci at four-digit resolution. Among about 360 genotyped donors of the cohort, an average of about 240,000 unique TCR beta nucleotide sequences were sequenced per donor, roughly a sixth of them non-productive. The T cell repertoires of 700 or so subjects were profiled by immunosequencing and related to cytomegalovirus serostatus. Roughly 320 gigabases of sequencing data and about 92 million unique TCR sequences made up an early release that covered roughly 670 HLA-typed donors. Every repertoire in the discovery cohort had been generated on one and the same sequencing platform. In a later analysis, previously published TCR beta repertoires from 666 donors were re-analyzed and high-resolution HLA genotyping was added so that TCR occurrence patterns could be studied. An earlier analysis of 500 to 750 of the donors applied high-throughput TCR beta sequencing to assess whether each TCR beta V gene segment acted as functional or pseudogenic. Rather than using new phenotypic data, the later analysis identified candidate immune exposures from TCR beta sequences and from how often those sequences occurred across donors. The study aimed to test whether cataloging public T cell receptors could reveal signatures of past pathogen exposure. The genetic ancestry cluster associated with self-reported Caucasian donors included about four fifths of the roughly 380 genotyped donors. In addition to the first cohort of 666 subjects, a separate validation cohort of approximately 110 different subjects was used. Donor age, sex, ethnicity and CMV serostatus were compiled alongside the repertoire data. Broad study findings and their caveats: A further reported finding was that TCR beta sequences accurately predicted the HLA-A and HLA-B alleles for most subjects in the first cohort. In a later analysis, around 15,000 TCR beta sequences were associated with specific HLA alleles at a false discovery rate of 0.05. Assigning TCR associations to individual alleles was difficult when HLA alleles, especially DR and DQ, strongly co-occurred. The only immune exposure information available for the cohort was CMV serostatus. The earlier analysis of fewer than 750 of the donors excluded roughly 16 rarely observed V segments, including chromosome 9 orphons, because counts were too low. The 87-base-pair reads could not distinguish some IMGT-functional V segments, including TRBV6-2 and TRBV6-3, so those segments were excluded. Correlated functional status among segregating V segments might be attributable to linkage disequilibrium, but an unknown experimental factor could not be ruled out. In the study, 150 to 200 TCR beta chains were listed as associated with cytomegalovirus. A few of the identified cytomegalovirus-associated TCR beta chains were confirmed in vitro to be specific for cytomegalovirus antigens. An earlier analysis of some 560 of the donors showed that most TCR beta V segments appeared in productive rearrangements either about 87% or about 30% of the time, which broadly matched IMGT annotations. In a later genetic analysis, a missense DCLRE1C variant was associated with V-gene and J-gene trimming of TCR beta chains, and the association was replicated in an independent cohort. In a later genetic analysis, fewer N-insertions in productive TCRs were reported among donors in an Asian-associated ancestry cluster than the approximately 630-donor mean. According to a later analysis, parvovirus B19, influenza, CMV and Epstein-Barr virus appeared linked to several top co-occurrence clusters. Compared with equally common non-associated chains, HLA-associated TCR beta chains in a later analysis were more clonally expanded and had lower generation probabilities. Across donors, most TCR sequences were observed very rarely, whereas some public TCRs were present in many individuals. Because HLA typing was unavailable for some donors at each locus, only the typed subset was used in association tests. The classifier was reported to diagnose cytomegalovirus status with high specificity and sensitivity in both the original and validation cohorts. A cluster of highly shared sequence variants was judged likely to represent a technical artifact of the sequencing pipeline. Only TCR beta chains were sequenced in this cohort, and the absence of alpha or paired-chain data limited detectable features. According to a later analysis, most CMV-associated TCR beta chains appeared to be HLA-restricted, and the HLA associations seemed to be driven largely by CMV exposure. Presence/absence analyses assumed roughly uniform sequencing depth across donors, an assumption that may not hold. In a later analysis, the rate of TCR association differed among HLA loci, with DRB1 alleles having the most associated TCRs and HLA-C alleles having the fewest. The authors suggested that the approach could potentially be extended to other disease states and immunological phenotypes.

Library generation was performed with the immunoSEQ multiplex PCR assay. The multiplex PCR relied on a mix of 60 forward primers for TCR Vbeta segments and 13 reverse primers for TCR Jbeta segments. The CDR3 region of rearranged TCR beta genes was amplified from genomic DNA by a multiplex PCR assay. On the Illumina HiSeq System, the amplified TCR beta libraries were sequenced as 87-base-pair reads. The authors' pipeline ran thus. In a later analysis, 77 million or so unique TCR beta chains were counted across the roughly 610 repertoires, and approximately 11 million of these chains were shared by at least two donors. To remove PCR and sequencing errors, raw reads were error-corrected and collapsed into unique sequences using a nearest-neighbor algorithm that merged closely related sequences. CDR3 sequences were aligned to IMGT reference sequences to assign V, D and J gene segments. For a sequence to be retained, a match of at least six nucleotides was required to both a V gene segment and a J gene segment. A rearrangement was called productive if the CDR3 had no stop codons and remained in frame with V and J, and every other rearrangement was called non-productive. Following IMGT convention, CDR3 was defined as the stretch from the second conserved V-encoded cysteine up to the conserved J-encoded phenylalanine. Sequences without an unambiguous match to a single V gene segment were excluded from the earlier analysis of almost 600 of the donors. In an earlier analysis of several hundred of the donors, V segments were called functional above 56.7% productive rearrangements and were called segregating when the between-donor standard deviation exceeded 5%. To diagnose cytomegalovirus status from the catalog of TCR beta chain sequences, a statistical classification framework was built. In a later analysis, V and J genes were assigned by comparing TCR nucleotide sequences against IMGT/GENE-DB human TR gene sequences. Using the TCRdist pipeline, a later analysis assigned CDR3 sequences along with most-parsimonious VDJ recombination scenarios. In a later analysis, each TCR beta chain was defined by its CDR3 amino acid sequence together with its V-gene family, and reads without a unique V-gene family were excluded. As a way to deal with suspected cross-contamination and a sequencing artifact, a later analysis dropped roughly 600 nucleotide sequences that were highly shared and had low generation probability. A later analysis calculated a clonal expansion index for each public chain from normalized within-repertoire ranks of inferred template counts. In a later analysis, generation probabilities were computed with a VDJ recombination model fitted to out-of-frame rearrangements, and the resulting probabilities were checked against IGoR. In a later analysis, TCR-TCR, TCR-HLA and TCR-CMV co-occurrence was scored with hypergeometric tests, and a repertoire-size bias correction was applied to TCR pairs. In a later analysis, false discovery rates were estimated by permuting HLA or CMV assignments 20 times. In a later analysis, co-occurring TCRs were grouped with DBSCAN, and TCRdist sequence similarity was added when clustering was performed within HLA-allele-positive subsets. Repertoires with fewer than 30,000 or more than 120,000 public chains were left out of co-occurrence clustering, as were five repertoires with anomalous nucleotide sharing. TCRdb provides this immuneACCESS table in a form limited to in-frame rearrangements. Some clones are lacking; in checked studies, under half of them reflect an unresolved V gene, and why the rest are absent is not known. V, J and clone size derive from that table, while D and trimming were established from the DNA sequence. The sample yields about 200,000 clones; 75% to 90% were counted once. Less than 0.4% of the sample goes to the ten largest clones.

CDR1 and CDR2 are read off the germline V gene as SNHLY and FYNNEI. Its CDR3 holds 14 amino acids, cysteine through phenylalanine. This entry keeps only the CDR3 DNA: 42 bases, framed from base 1. Trimming costs V 4 bases and J 0 bases, and their ends lie 10 bases apart. In total, roughly 670 healthy bone marrow donors made up the cohort. At the time of sampling, all cohort members were nominally healthy, though unrecorded immune exposures were likely present. The donor was CMV seronegative and was included in the group of 352 seronegative cohort members. A peripheral blood sample was collected from each donor, and TCR beta sequencing was performed on peripheral blood mononuclear cells. Genomic DNA was extracted from the blood cell samples with the Qiagen DNeasy Blood Extraction Kit. On this clone itself: Its recognized antigen is unknown. Base qualities are not provided; no much larger clone lies one nucleotide away.

This receptor chain uses TRBV2 and TRBJ2-7, and perhaps TRBD2 as D gene, on 5 matching bases. This TCR was sampled from a woman aged 30 to 39 in good health and CMV-seronegative. Input material: PBMCs. The CDR3 reads CASSVRESSYEQYF. The DNA sequence is given as TGTGCCAGCAGTGTACGGGAAAGCTCCTACGAGCAGTACTTC. The CDR3 plus the reference TRBV2 and TRBJ2-7 genes for the other parts give the full variable domain: EPEVTQTPSHQVTQMGQEVILRCVPISNHLYFYWYRQILGQKVEFLVSFYNNEISEKSEIFDDQFSVERPDGSNFTLKIRSTKLEDSAMYFCASSVRESSYEQYFGPGTRLTVT.